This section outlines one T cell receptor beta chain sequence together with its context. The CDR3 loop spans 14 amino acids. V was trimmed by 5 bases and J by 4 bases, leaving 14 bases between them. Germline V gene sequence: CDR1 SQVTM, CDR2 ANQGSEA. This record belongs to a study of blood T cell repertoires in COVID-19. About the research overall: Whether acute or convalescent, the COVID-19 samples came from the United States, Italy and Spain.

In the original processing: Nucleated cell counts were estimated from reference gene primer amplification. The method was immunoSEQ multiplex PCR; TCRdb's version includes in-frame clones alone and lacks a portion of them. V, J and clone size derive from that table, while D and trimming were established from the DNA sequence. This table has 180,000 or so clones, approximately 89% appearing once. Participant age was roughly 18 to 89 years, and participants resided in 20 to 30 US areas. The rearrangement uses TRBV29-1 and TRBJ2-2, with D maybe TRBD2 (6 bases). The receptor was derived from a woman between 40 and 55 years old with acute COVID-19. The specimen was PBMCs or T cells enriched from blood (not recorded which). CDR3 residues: CSVLTSWATGELFF. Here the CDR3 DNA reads TGCAGCGTTTTAACTAGCTGGGCCACCGGGGAGCTGTTTTTT.